These 31 T cell receptor beta chains were sequenced from one sample in a study of blood T cell repertoires in COVID-19. TCRdb keeps only in-frame clones here, not all; method: immunoSEQ multiplex PCR. This table holds a few hundred thousand clones, around 87% found once. The material sequenced was peripheral blood. These TCRs come from a woman aged 60-75 years with COVID-19, enrolled during active disease.

This clone was seen more than once but under ten times. J is TRBJ1-3 and V is TRBV9, with D perhaps TRBD1 (5 bases). Per the germline V gene, CDR1 is SGDLS and CDR2 is YYNGEE. Trimming removed 4 bases from V and 0 bases from J, with 17 bases in between. The CDR3 is 17 amino acids. The CDR3 loop reads CASSSLGAASSGNTIYF. CDR3 in DNA: TGTGCCAGCAGCTCCCTTGGGGCAGCCAGCTCTGGAAACACCATATATTTT. The full variable domain, its missing parts supplied by reference TRBV9 and TRBJ1-3, is DSGVTQTPKHLITATGQRVTLRCSPRSGDLSVYWYQQSLDQGLQFLIQYYNGEERAKGNILERFSAQQFPDLHSELNLSSLELGDSALYFCASSSLGAASSGNTIYFGEGSWLTVV.

This clone came up a few times. The V call is TRBV2, the J call TRBJ1-5, with D unclear. CDR1 is SNHLY, CDR2 FYNNEI, per germline. The CDR3 has 15 amino acids. The V end lost 6 bases, the J end lost 1 base, and 13 bases lay between the germline ends. DNA of the CDR3: TGTGCCAGCAGGATCTCCGGCGGGAGCAATCAGCCCCAGCATTTT. It yields the protein CASRISGGSNQPQHF. Combining the CDR3 with reference TRBV2 and TRBJ1-5 gives the whole variable domain EPEVTQTPSHQVTQMGQEVILRCVPISNHLYFYWYRQILGQKVEFLVSFYNNEISEKSEIFDDQFSVERPDGSNFTLKIRSTKLEDSAMYFCASRISGGSNQPQHFGDGTRLSIL.

The chain links TRBV6-5 to TRBJ1-3, with unresolved D. The CDR3 has 15 residues. With 0 bases removed from V and 2 bases from J, the gap between germline ends came to 8 bases. Germline values: CDR1 MNHEY, CDR2 SVGAGI. The CDR3 bases are TGTGCCAGCAGTTACTCCGGAGGGACTGGAAACACCATATATTTT. Residues: CASSYSGGTGNTIYF.

The rearrangement uses TRBV5-1 and TRBJ2-5; 10 bases fit TRBD1. This CDR3 has 14 amino acids. J gave up 5 bases and V 7 bases, and 8 bases lay outside the gene matches. Germline CDR1 is SGHRS and CDR2 is YFSETQ. The CDR3 region is CASYKGQGGETQYF. DNA of the CDR3: TGCGCCAGCTACAAAGGACAGGGGGGGGAGACCCAGTACTTC.

This clone appeared a few times. The V and J genes are TRBV6-5 and TRBJ1-5; the D gene is possibly TRBD1 (5 bases). This CDR3 is 15 amino acids long. The V gene's germline CDR1 is MNHEY and CDR2 SVGAGI. V was pared by 6 bases and J by 4 bases, with 16 bases between. This CDR3 is CASSNTGGWNQPQHF. CDR3 sequence (DNA): TGTGCCAGCAGCAACACAGGTGGGTGGAATCAGCCCCAGCATTTT.

The V and J genes are TRBV30 and TRBJ1-3, with D possibly TRBD1 on 6 matching bases. This CDR3 spans 12 amino acids. V was shortened by 2 bases and J by 7 bases, with 9 bases between the two germline ends. Germline V CDR1 and CDR2: GTSNPN, SVGIG (reference sequence). The CDR3 reads CAWSPGENTIYF. The CDR3 coding sequence is TGTGCCTGGAGTCCAGGGGAGAACACCATATATTTT. Complete variable domain (other parts from reference TRBV30 and TRBJ1-3): SQTIHQWPATLVQPVGSPLSLECTVEGTSNPNLYWYRQAAGRGLQLLFYSVGIGQISSEVPQNLSASRPQDRQFILSSKKLLLSDSGFYLCAWSPGENTIYFGEGSWLTVV.

The rearrangement links TRBV5-1 to TRBJ2-5; 7 bases are shared with TRBD1. J lost 6 bases, V lost 4 bases, and 9 bases had no gene match. The CDR3 totals 14 residues. The germline V gene has CDR1 SGHRS and CDR2 YFSETQ. CDR3 DNA sequence: TGCGCCAGCAGCACTAGACAGGGTGTGAAGACCCAGTACTTC. It codes for CASSTRQGVKTQYF.

The V gene is TRBV11-2, the J gene TRBJ2-7; D not certain. V was cut by 6 bases and J by 2 bases, with 17 bases left in between. CDR1 and CDR2 from the germline V gene are SGHAT and FQNNGV. This CDR3 spans 15 amino acids. CDR3 DNA sequence: TGTGCCAGCAGGCAGGCCGCTAACGAGACCTACGAGCAGTACTTC. This gives the protein CASRQAANETYEQYF.

The CDR3: CASSQDPGSGNTIYF. The DNA of the CDR3 is TGCGCCAGCAGCCAAGATCCGGGATCTGGAAACACCATATATTTT. The V and J genes are TRBV4-3 and TRBJ1-3; D call uncertain. V was cut by 0 bases and J by 1 base, with 7 bases left in between. Germline CDR1 and CDR2: LGHNA and YSLEER. This CDR3 has 15 residues.

This clone was seen once. The V call is TRBV29-1, the J call TRBJ1-1; D gene unclear. Between the trimmed V and J ends, which lost 4 bases and 4 bases, there was a span of 10 bases. CDR3 length: 12 amino acids. The germline V gene has CDR1 SQVTM and CDR2 ANQGSEA. The CDR3 region has the DNA TGCAGCGTTGTAAGCGGCGGCACTGAAGCTTTCTTT. Its protein product is CSVVSGGTEAFF.

This sequence joins TRBV27 and TRBJ1-4; D is possibly TRBD1 (6 bases). This CDR3 spans 16 amino acids. V lost 3 bases and J 2 bases, leaving 13 bases between the germline ends. Germline CDR1 reads MNHEY; CDR2 reads SMNVEV (reference sequence). In DNA, the CDR3 is TGTGCCAGCAGTTTGAGAGGGGGAACGACTAATGAAAAACTGTTTTTT. This codes for CASSLRGGTTNEKLFF.

The gene calls are TRBV19 and TRBJ1-2; 7 bases are a match to TRBD1. Trimming cost V 6 bases and J 4 bases; bases outside gene matches: 11. The CDR3 has 15 amino acids. Germline V gene lookup returns CDR1 LNHDA and CDR2 SQIVND (reference sequence). Here the CDR3 DNA reads TGTGCCAGTAGACGGGGACAGCAGCCGGGCTATGGCTACACCTTC. This encodes CASRRGQQPGYGYTF.

DNA of the CDR3: TGTGCCAGCAGCCCAGGCCGGACAGGACCCACTGGGGCCAACGTCCTGACTTTC. Translating gives CASSPGRTGPTGANVLTF. The chain employs TRBV11-2 and TRBJ2-6, with TRBD1 identical over 7 bases. The CDR3 consists of 18 residues. V dropped 5 bases and J dropped 2; count of bases not matched to a gene: 12. Germline V gene lookup returns CDR1 SGHAT and CDR2 FQNNGV.

This sequence joins TRBV6-2 or TRBV6-3 and TRBJ1-4; 8 bases match TRBD1. V shed 6 bases and J 5 bases; nucleotides not matched to a gene: 8. The CDR3 contains 15 residues. The germline V gene encodes CDR1 MNHEY and CDR2 SVGEGT. Here the CDR3 DNA reads TGTGCCAGCAGACCTGACAGGGGTTGGAATGAAAAACTGTTTTTT. This encodes CASRPDRGWNEKLFF.

The gene calls are TRBV3-1 (or the pseudogene TRBV3-2) and TRBJ1-1, with no clear D. V was trimmed by 2 bases and J by 1 base, leaving 11 bases between them. The CDR3 totals 15 residues. In germline, CDR1 is LGHDT, CDR2 YNNKEL (reference sequence). CDR3 bases: TGTGCCAGCAGCCAACACCTCCAGGCGAACACTGAAGCTTTCTTT. Translation: CASSQHLQANTEAFF.

The J gene is TRBJ1-6, the V gene TRBV5-8; D is perhaps TRBD1 (5 bases). Germline CDR1 and CDR2: SGHTS and YDEGEE. The CDR3 contains 17 residues. V lost 4 bases, J lost 0 bases, and 14 bases lay in between. The CDR3 loop reads CASSPRQRLSYNSPLHF. CDR3 coding DNA: TGTGCCAGCAGCCCAAGACAGAGACTCTCCTATAATTCACCCCTCCACTTT.

The rearrangement joins TRBV11-2 to TRBJ2-7; unclear D gene. V was cut by 1 base and J by 6 bases, with 13 bases left in between. The CDR3 is 14 residues long. Germline loops: CDR1 SGHAT, CDR2 FQNNGV. DNA for the CDR3: TGTGCCAGCAGCTTAGGGGCCCTAAGTGGCGAGCAGTACTTC. Its translation: CASSLGALSGEQYF.

The chain carries TRBV5-5 and TRBJ2-3; 9 bases align to TRBD2. CDR1 is SGHKS, CDR2 YYEKEE, per germline (reference sequence). This CDR3 contains 18 residues. The trim removed 2 bases at V and 8 bases at J, leaving 18 bases unmatched. CDR3 amino acids: CASSFQRVTSGSSSTQYF. In DNA form, the CDR3 reads TGTGCCAGCAGCTTTCAACGTGTGACTAGCGGATCCTCTAGTACGCAGTATTTT.

The chain carries TRBV7-9 and TRBJ1-5; D ambiguous. V was cut by 1 base and J by 2 bases, with 15 bases left in between. The CDR3 is made up of 17 amino acids. Germline CDR1 is SEHNR and CDR2 is FQNEAQ (reference sequence). The CDR3 DNA reads TGTGCCAGCAGCTTAGTGGGGTCGGGAGTTGGCAATCAGCCCCAGCATTTT. Protein sequence: CASSLVGSGVGNQPQHF. The full variable domain, with the rest looked up from reference TRBV7-9 and TRBJ1-5, is DTGVSQNPRHKITKRGQNVTFRCDPISEHNRLYWYRQTLGQGPEFLTYFQNEAQLEKSRLLSDRFSAERPKGSFSTLEIQRTEQGDSAMYLCASSLVGSGVGNQPQHFGDGTRLSIL.

This chain joins TRBV9 and TRBJ1-2; D gene unclear. V lost 4 bases to trimming and J lost 3 bases, with 13 bases between them. The CDR3 consists of 14 residues. Germline CDR1 reads SGDLS; CDR2 reads YYNGEE. This chain's CDR3 is CASSSSYYHYGYTF. The CDR3 DNA sequence: TGTGCCAGCAGCTCGAGTTACTACCACTATGGCTACACCTTC.

The rearrangement uses TRBV6-5 and TRBJ1-1; D gene ambiguous. V lost 4 bases and J lost 8, with 5 bases in between. This CDR3 is built from 10 residues. Germline CDR1 MNHEY, CDR2 SVGAGI. The CDR3 sequence: CASSSFEAFF. CDR3 in DNA: TGTGCCAGCAGTTCCTTCGAAGCTTTCTTT.

The chain is built from TRBV9 and TRBJ2-1; 7 bases agree with TRBD1. V gave up 3 bases and J gave up 4 bases; unmatched junction bases: 7. Germline V gives CDR1 SGDLS, CDR2 YYNGEE. This CDR3 comprises 15 residues. The CDR3 region has the DNA TGTGCCAGCAGCGCAACCGGGACAGAGTACAATGAGCAGTTCTTC. Protein: CASSATGTEYNEQFF.

The V gene is TRBV16, the J gene TRBJ2-7; D uncertain. The V gene's germline CDR1 is KGHSY and CDR2 FQNENV. This CDR3 has 14 amino acids. Deletions cut 0 bases from V and 0 bases from J, with 6 bases between. In nucleotides, the CDR3 is TGTGCCAGCAGCCAATCGTTATCCTCCTACGAGCAGTACTTC. Amino acids: CASSQSLSSYEQYF.

In DNA, the CDR3 is TGTGCCAGCTCACCACGACAGTTGAACACTGAAGCTTTCTTT. This encodes CASSPRQLNTEAFF. J is TRBJ1-1 and V is TRBV18; possible D gene TRBD1, 5 bases. The germline V gene has CDR1 KGHSH and CDR2 LQKENI. There are 14 residues in the CDR3. Trimming pared 1 base from V and 0 bases from J, leaving 6 bases between.

V and J are TRBV18 and TRBJ1-3; no definite D call. The CDR3 is 16 amino acids. Per the germline V gene, CDR1 is KGHSH and CDR2 is LQKENI. V was cut by 4 bases and J by 0 bases, with 13 bases left in between. CDR3 DNA sequence: TGTGCCAGCTCACGGCAGGCAGGATTCTCTGGAAACACCATATATTTT. Amino acid sequence: CASSRQAGFSGNTIYF.

The chain uses TRBV4-3 and TRBJ1-4; no clear D. V lost 3 bases, J lost 6 bases, and 17 bases lay in between. This CDR3 spans 16 amino acids. Germline V gives CDR1 LGHNA, CDR2 YSLEER. This chain's CDR3 is CASSHAPVSEDEKLFF. CDR3 DNA: TGCGCCAGCAGCCACGCCCCGGTAAGTGAGGATGAAAAACTGTTTTTT.

The rearrangement joins TRBV7-2 to TRBJ2-5; 8 nucleotides agree with TRBD2. In germline, CDR1 is SGHTA, CDR2 FQGNSA. Trimming at V came to 2 bases and at J to 2 bases, leaving 7 bases not matched to a gene. The CDR3 is 16 residues long. The CDR3 reads CASSLRSGGGQETQYF. CDR3 bases: TGTGCCAGCAGCTTAAGGAGCGGCGGGGGGCAAGAGACCCAGTACTTC. Using reference TRBV7-2 and TRBJ2-5 for the parts outside the CDR3, the full variable domain is GAGVSQSPSNKVTEKGKDVELRCDPISGHTALYWYRQSLGQGLEFLIYFQGNSAPDKSGLPSDRFSAERTGGSVSTLTIQRTQQEDSAVYLCASSLRSGGGQETQYFGPGTRLLVL.

This rearrangement joins TRBV7-9 to TRBJ2-1; 7 nucleotides agree with TRBD2. Germline CDR1 reads SEHNR; CDR2 reads FQNEAQ (reference sequence). With V trimmed by 5 bases and J by 8 bases, 12 bases remained unmatched. The length of the CDR3 is 15 residues. CDR3 protein: CASSQGLSGGDEQFF. The CDR3 coding sequence is TGTGCCAGCAGCCAGGGACTATCGGGAGGAGATGAGCAGTTCTTC.

The chain carries TRBV5-6 and TRBJ1-6; D uncertain. Germline lookup yields CDR1 SGHDT and CDR2 YYEEEE. V was clipped by 1 base and J by 8 bases, with 10 bases between them. The length of the CDR3 is 14 residues. The CDR3 coding sequence is TGTGCCAGCAGCTTGAGGAGTTTTGATTCACCCCTCCACTTT. Protein sequence: CASSLRSFDSPLHF.

The chain is built from TRBV5-4 and TRBJ1-2; 8 bases fit TRBD1. CDR3 length: 14 residues. The V gene's germline CDR1 is SGHNT and CDR2 YYREEE (reference sequence). J was trimmed by 5 bases and V by 0 bases; bases with no gene match: 3. DNA of the CDR3: TGTGCCAGCAGCTTGGTTGACAGGGGTTATGGCTACACCTTC. Protein sequence: CASSLVDRGYGYTF.

This sequence joins TRBV6-2 or TRBV6-3 and TRBJ2-1; 7 positions match TRBD2. V lost 1 base to trimming and J lost 8 bases; unmatched junction nucleotides: 11. This CDR3 has 16 residues. Germline CDR1 is MNHEY and CDR2 is SVGEGT. The CDR3 here is CASSYLAGGSPYEQFF. In nucleotides, the CDR3 is TGTGCCAGCAGTTACTTAGCGGGCGGCTCCCCCTATGAGCAGTTCTTC.